The clone carrying this T cell receptor (beta chain) has only a few counts. Its antigen remains unidentified. V was clipped by 3 bases and J by 0 bases, with 11 bases between them. Germline values: CDR1 MDHEN, CDR2 SYDVKM. The CDR3 runs to 15 residues. It was with 60 Vbeta and 13 Jbeta primers that the PCR ran. In the authors' methods: A follow-up analysis tallied 60 million to 85 million unique TCR beta chains, 8.5 million to 14 million shared. Measured with immunoSEQ multiplex PCR; TCRdb has only the in-frame clones, and not every one. The V and J calls and clone size come from that table; D and trimming were worked out from the DNA. The sample consists of 150,000 to 200,000 clones, roughly 73% of them appearing once. The sample originates from a study of cytomegalovirus exposure and HLA in healthy donors. In the study overall: Sequencing of some 200 million T cells in an earlier analysis found 90 million to 120 million unique TCR beta sequences. Study findings and constraints: In an earlier analysis, productive rearrangement rates for most beta V segments clustered near 87% or 30%.

Healthy bone marrow donors formed the donor group. The V call is TRBV28, the J call TRBJ1-2; D is perhaps TRBD1 (5 bases). The sequenced material came from PBMCs. The TCR originated in a male donor in good health and CMV-seronegative. The CDR3 region has the DNA TGTGCCAGCAGTTTTCCACAGGCTCCTAACTATGGCTACACCTTC. As protein: CASSFPQAPNYGYTF.